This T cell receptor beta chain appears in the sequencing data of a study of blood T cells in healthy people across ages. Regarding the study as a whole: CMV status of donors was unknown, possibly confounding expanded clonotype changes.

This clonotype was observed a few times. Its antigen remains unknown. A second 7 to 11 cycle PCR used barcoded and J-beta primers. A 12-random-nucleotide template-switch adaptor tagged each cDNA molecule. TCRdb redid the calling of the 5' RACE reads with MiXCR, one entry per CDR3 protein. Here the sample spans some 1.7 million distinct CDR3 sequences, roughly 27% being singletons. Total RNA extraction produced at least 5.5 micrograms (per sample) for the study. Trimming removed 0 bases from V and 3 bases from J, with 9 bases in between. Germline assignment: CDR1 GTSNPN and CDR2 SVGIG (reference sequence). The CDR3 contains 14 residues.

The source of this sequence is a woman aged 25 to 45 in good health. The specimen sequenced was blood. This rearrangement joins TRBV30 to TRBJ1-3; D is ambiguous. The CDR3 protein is CAWSVRGGGNTIYF. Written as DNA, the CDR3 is TGTGCCTGGAGTGTACGAGGAGGTGGAAACACCATATATTTT.